Listed here are 14 T cell receptor beta chains from one sample, sequenced in a study of radiotherapy plus CTLA-4 blockade in lung cancer. Repertoires were generated with immunoSEQ multiplex PCR, while TCRdb's copy carries only in-frame clones and drops some. The table records some 74,000 clones, 78% of them present only once. Specimen: peripheral blood, collected from a patient treated with radiotherapy plus ipilimumab. Receptors were obtained from a human donor with non-small cell lung cancer who had a complete response to radiotherapy plus ipilimumab.

This chain joins TRBV29-1 and TRBJ2-1, with D maybe TRBD1 (6 bases). Between the trimmed V and J ends, which lost 6 bases and 2 bases, there was a span of 20 bases. Germline lookup yields CDR1 SQVTM and CDR2 ANQGSEA. The CDR3 contains 16 residues. CDR3 sequence (DNA): TGCAGCGTGCCCAGGGGCGCAGGGGTGACCTACAATGAGCAGTTCTTC. Amino acids: CSVPRGAGVTYNEQFF.

This chain links TRBV2 with TRBJ2-5; 11 bases map to TRBD2. Germline V gives CDR1 SNHLY, CDR2 FYNNEI. The CDR3 runs 17 residues. J gave up 2 bases and V 1 base, and 6 bases lay outside the gene matches. The DNA for the CDR3 is TGTGCCAGCAGTGAAGAACCCTTAGCGGGGGGGCAAGAGACCCAGTACTTC. It specifies CASSEEPLAGGQETQYF. The entire variable domain, with the rest obtained from reference TRBV2 and TRBJ2-5, is as follows: EPEVTQTPSHQVTQMGQEVILRCVPISNHLYFYWYRQILGQKVEFLVSFYNNEISEKSEIFDDQFSVERPDGSNFTLKIRSTKLEDSAMYFCASSEEPLAGGQETQYFGPGTRLLVL.

The V call is TRBV2, the J call TRBJ1-5; 7 nucleotides align to TRBD1. Losses at the gene ends were 5 bases for V and 4 bases for J; bases not matched to a gene: 8. Germline V gene sequence: CDR1 SNHLY, CDR2 FYNNEI. CDR3 length equals 15 residues. The CDR3 nucleotides read TGTGCCAGCAGTAGGGCACAGGGGAGGAATCAGCCCCAGCATTTT. It codes for CASSRAQGRNQPQHF.

This clone was seen a few times. The V call is TRBV7-9, the J call TRBJ2-5; D may be TRBD2 (6 bases). The length of the CDR3 is 15 residues. V was trimmed by 2 bases and J by 4 bases, leaving 14 bases between them. Germline V gene sequence: CDR1 SEHNR, CDR2 FQNEAQ (reference sequence). CDR3 sequence reads: CASSLTGLQGETQYF. The CDR3 nucleotides are TGTGCCAGCAGCTTAACGGGACTCCAGGGAGAGACCCAGTACTTC.

The CDR3: CASSHSSGELFF. The DNA of the CDR3 is TGTGCCAGCAGCCATAGCTCTGGGGAGCTGTTTTTT. V gene TRBV7-6 combines with J gene TRBJ2-2, with D unresolved. Germline values: CDR1 SGHVS, CDR2 FNYEAQ. V lost 5 bases and J 8 bases, leaving 9 bases between the germline ends. The CDR3 contains 12 residues.

This clone has more than one count but fewer than ten. The sample has other DNA sequences that encode this CDR3 too. The chain joins TRBV5-1 to TRBJ1-1; a possible D gene is TRBD1 (5 bases). Looked up from germline, CDR1 is SGHRS and CDR2 is YFSETQ. This CDR3 has 14 amino acids. V was trimmed by 0 bases and J by 2 bases, leaving 8 bases between them. The CDR3 coding sequence is TGCGCCAGCAGCTTGGCACGGGGCAACACTGAAGCTTTCTTT. It is translated as CASSLARGNTEAFF.

The J gene is TRBJ1-4, the V gene TRBV18; a possible D gene is TRBD1 (6 bases). The CDR3 runs to 15 residues. The V gene's germline CDR1 is KGHSH and CDR2 LQKENI. V gave up 3 bases and J gave up 7 bases, with 15 bases separating them. This CDR3 reads CASSPVGQGFEKLFF. The CDR3 nucleotides are TGTGCCAGCTCACCGGTGGGACAAGGGTTTGAAAAACTGTTTTTT.

This chain uses TRBV29-1 with TRBJ2-7, with 8 nucleotides matching TRBD2. Per germline, CDR1 SQVTM and CDR2 ANQGSEA. With 0 bases clipped from V and 5 bases from J, the junction kept 3 bases outside the gene matches. This CDR3 contains 13 residues. CDR3: CSVEDTLADEQYF. CDR3 bases: TGCAGCGTTGAAGATACACTAGCGGACGAGCAGTACTTC.

The V gene is TRBV27, the J gene TRBJ1-1; D call uncertain. Germline V gene sequence: CDR1 MNHEY, CDR2 SMNVEV (reference sequence). This CDR3 spans 14 amino acids. Trimming stripped 7 bases from V and 0 bases from J, with 12 bases between. CDR3 nucleotide sequence: TGTGCCAGCACCCCATACGGAATGAACACTGAAGCTTTCTTT. It translates to CASTPYGMNTEAFF.

This rearrangement joins TRBV18 to TRBJ2-1; the D is unclear. The length of the CDR3 is 14 residues. Between the trimmed V and J ends, which lost 1 base and 9 bases, there was a span of 13 bases. The germline V gene encodes CDR1 KGHSH and CDR2 LQKENI. The CDR3 reads CASSPQEGLGEQFF. The CDR3 nucleotides are TGTGCCAGCTCACCACAAGAAGGGTTGGGTGAGCAGTTCTTC.

The chain links TRBV9 to TRBJ2-5; 13 nucleotides align to TRBD2. The CDR3 covers 16 residues. The germline V gene encodes CDR1 SGDLS and CDR2 YYNGEE. V lost 4 bases and J lost 4; bases outside the gene matches: 7. This CDR3 reads CASSPGLAGAGETQYF. The CDR3 nucleotides read TGTGCCAGCAGCCCAGGACTAGCGGGAGCTGGAGAGACCCAGTACTTC.

There are a few counts of this clone. V and J are TRBV7-5 and TRBJ2-7; the table's D gene call, TRBD2, was not cross checked with the DNA. TRBV7-5 is a recognized pseudogene. This CDR3 has 17 amino acids. The CDR3 bases are TGTGCCAGAAGATCCGGTCAGGAGCGGGGGGATTCCTACGAGCAGTACTTC. As protein: CARRSGQERGDSYEQYF.

CDR3 bases: TGTGCCAGTAGTATTGGGGTTGATAATGAAAAACTGTTTTTT. This translates into CASSIGVDNEKLFF. This rearrangement joins TRBV19 to TRBJ1-4; D remains ambiguous. V was clipped by 3 bases and J by 4 bases, with 9 bases between them. Germline V lookup: CDR1 LNHDA, CDR2 SQIVND (reference sequence). The CDR3 is made up of 14 amino acids. The whole variable domain, filled in from reference TRBV19 and TRBJ1-4, reads DGGITQSPKYLFRKEGQNVTLSCEQNLNHDAMYWYRQDPGQGLRLIYYSQIVNDFQKGDIAEGYSVSREKKESFPLTVTSAQKNPTAFYLCASSIGVDNEKLFFGSGTQLSVL.

The gene calls are TRBV7-2 and TRBJ2-3; 9 nucleotides match TRBD2. Germline V CDR1 and CDR2: SGHTA, FQGNSA. Trimming at V came to 2 bases and at J to 0 bases, leaving 12 bases not matched to a gene. The CDR3 is 19 amino acids. The DNA for the CDR3 is TGTGCCAGCAGCTTAAGGTTCTCGGCGGGGGGGCCCAGCACAGATACGCAGTATTTT. It specifies CASSLRFSAGGPSTDTQYF.